The clone carrying this TCR beta chain was counted ten times or more. The target antigen is unknown. The data derive from a study of breast tumors, draining lymph nodes, adjacent tissues. Study-wide findings and caveats: Data only fit, rather than demonstrated, lymph node origin of most tumor T cells. Findings are consistent with lymph node origin and intratumoral expansion of most tumor T cells. Compared with lymph nodes, tumors were less diverse; compared with nontumor tissue, more. Compared with basal-like, luminal-like tumors shared significantly more repertoire with nontumor tissue.

From the multiplex PCR reads, TCRdb called clonotypes with MiXCR, one entry per CDR3 protein. Of 150,000 to 200,000 distinct CDR3 sequences listed, about 33% were seen once; the top ten hold around 4.5%. Breast cancer patients provided tissue from their axillary draining lymph nodes. The CDR3 runs to 15 residues. Per the germline V gene, CDR1 is DFQATT and CDR2 is SNEGSKA (reference sequence). V was trimmed by 6 bases and J by 5 bases, leaving 20 bases between them. The chain carries TRBV20-1 and TRBJ2-1; TRBD1 is a possible D gene (5 bases). Sequencing input: axillary lymph node tissue. The TCR originated in a female donor with breast cancer. Some clones in this sample may be carry-over from other donors' samples. This chain's CDR3 is CSAIGVPDRNNEQFF. CDR3 in DNA: TGCAGTGCGATAGGGGTGCCCGATAGGAACAATGAGCAGTTCTTC.